The clone carrying this TCR beta chain was detected ten times or more. The source of the sample is a study of human T cells and chemical hapten exposure. MiXCR, applied by TCRdb to the RACE reads, yields one record per CDR3 protein. This sample has some 380,000 distinct CDR3 sequences, with roughly 4.8% found just once. Time point denoted: patch test 1, 2 weeks after DPC sensitization. The treatment was: therapeutic diphenylcyclopropenone sensitization with weekly scalp DPC. The TCR was taken from a woman between 45 and 60 years old with alopecia areata. Some clones in this sample may be carry-over from other donors' samples. Specimen: whole blood, collected in connection with sensitization to the hapten diphenylcyclopropenone (DPC).

CDR3 in amino acids: CASSYESYEQYF. The CDR3 coding sequence is TGTGCCAGCAGTTACGAGTCCTACGAGCAGTACTTC. The V gene is TRBV6-6, the J gene TRBJ2-7; D not resolved. CDR1 MNHNY and CDR2 SVGAGI come from the germline V gene (reference sequence). Trimming stripped 2 bases from V and 1 base from J, with 3 bases between. This CDR3 region has 12 residues.